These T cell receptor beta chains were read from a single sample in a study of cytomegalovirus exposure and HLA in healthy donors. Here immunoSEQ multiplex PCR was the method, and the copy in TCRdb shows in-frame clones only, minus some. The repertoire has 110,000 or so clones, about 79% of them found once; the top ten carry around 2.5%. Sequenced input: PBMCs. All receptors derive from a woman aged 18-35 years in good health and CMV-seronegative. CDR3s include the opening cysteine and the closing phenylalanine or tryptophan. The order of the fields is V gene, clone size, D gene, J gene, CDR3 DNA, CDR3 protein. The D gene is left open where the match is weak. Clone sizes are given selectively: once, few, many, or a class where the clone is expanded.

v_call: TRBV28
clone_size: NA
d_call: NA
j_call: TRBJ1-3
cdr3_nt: TGTGCCAGCAGTTTAAACTGGGGAGGGCTTGGAAACACCATATATTTT
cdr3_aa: CASSLNWGGLGNTIYF

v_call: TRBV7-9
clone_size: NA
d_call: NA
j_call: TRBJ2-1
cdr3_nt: TGTGCCAGCAGCTTAGAGGCAGGGAATGCCTACAATGAGCAGTTCTTC
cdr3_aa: CASSLEAGNAYNEQFF

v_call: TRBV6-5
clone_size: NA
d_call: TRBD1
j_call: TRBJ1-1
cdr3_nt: TGTGCCAGCAGTCCCCGGACAGGGGGCTACACTGAAGCTTTCTTT
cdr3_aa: CASSPRTGGYTEAFF

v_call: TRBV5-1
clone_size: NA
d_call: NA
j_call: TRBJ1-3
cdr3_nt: TGCGCCAGCAGCCAGGATCCGAGCTCTGGAAACACCATATATTTT
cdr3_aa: CASSQDPSSGNTIYF

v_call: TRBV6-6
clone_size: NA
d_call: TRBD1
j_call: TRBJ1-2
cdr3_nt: TGTGCCAGCAGGCCTCTACCGGGACAGGGATTGGTTGGCTACACCTTC
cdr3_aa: CASRPLPGQGLVGYTF

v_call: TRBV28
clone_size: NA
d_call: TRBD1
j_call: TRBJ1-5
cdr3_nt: TGTGCCAGCAGTTTAGGACAGGGCAATCAGCCCCAGCATTTT
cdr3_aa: CASSLGQGNQPQHF

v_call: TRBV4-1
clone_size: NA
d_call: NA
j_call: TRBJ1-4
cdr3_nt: TGCGCCAGCAGCCCCCAAATGAATGAAAAACTGTTTTTT
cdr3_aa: CASSPQMNEKLFF

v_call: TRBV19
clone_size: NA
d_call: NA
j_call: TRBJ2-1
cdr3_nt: TGTGCCAGTAGTACAATAAGTCGCCGAGGTGGTGAGCAGTTCTTC
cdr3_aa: CASSTISRRGGEQFF

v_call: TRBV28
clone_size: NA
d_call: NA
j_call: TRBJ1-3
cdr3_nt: TGTGCCAGCAGTTTAAGGGGCGGGAGCTCTGGAAACACCATATATTTT
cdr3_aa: CASSLRGGSSGNTIYF

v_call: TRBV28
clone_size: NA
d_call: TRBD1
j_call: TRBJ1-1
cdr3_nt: TGTGCCAGCAGTTTAGAGGGGGGACAGTTGAACACTGAAGCTTTCTTT
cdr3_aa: CASSLEGGQLNTEAFF

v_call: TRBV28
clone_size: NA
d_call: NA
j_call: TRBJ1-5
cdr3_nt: TGTGCCAGCAGTCCCTTACAGGTACTCAATCAGCCCCAGCATTTT
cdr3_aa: CASSPLQVLNQPQHF

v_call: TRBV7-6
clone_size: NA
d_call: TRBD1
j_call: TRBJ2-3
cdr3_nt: TGTGCCAGCAGGACAGGGCGCACAGATACGCAGTATTTT
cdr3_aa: CASRTGRTDTQYF

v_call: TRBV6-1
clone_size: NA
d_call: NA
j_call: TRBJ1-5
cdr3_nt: TGTGCCAGCAGTGAAAATAGATATAGCAATCAGCCCCAGCATTTT
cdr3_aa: CASSENRYSNQPQHF

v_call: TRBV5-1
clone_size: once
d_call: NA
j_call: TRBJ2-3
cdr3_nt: TGCGCCAGCAGCGCGGAGGGCACAGATACGCAGTATTTT
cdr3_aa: CASSAEGTDTQYF

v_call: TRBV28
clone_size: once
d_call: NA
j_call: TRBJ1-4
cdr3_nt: TGTGCCAGCAGTTTACGGTACCATGAAAAACTGTTTTTT
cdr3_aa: CASSLRYHEKLFF

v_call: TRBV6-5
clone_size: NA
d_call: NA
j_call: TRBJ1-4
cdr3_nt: TGTGCCAGCAGTACCAACATGAATACTAATGAAAAACTGTTTTTT
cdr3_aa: CASSTNMNTNEKLFF

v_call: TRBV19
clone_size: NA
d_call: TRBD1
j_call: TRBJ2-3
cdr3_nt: TGTGCCAGTAGCGACAGGGAGACAGATACGCAGTATTTT
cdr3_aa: CASSDRETDTQYF

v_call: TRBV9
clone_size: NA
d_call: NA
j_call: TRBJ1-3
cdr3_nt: TGTGCCAGCAGCGTAGGGCAGGGACTAAACACCATATATTTT
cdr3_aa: CASSVGQGLNTIYF

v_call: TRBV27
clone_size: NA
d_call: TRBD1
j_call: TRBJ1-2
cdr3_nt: TGTGCCAGCAGTTTATATTCCCCCGGGACAGGCCCCATTTCCTTC
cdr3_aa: CASSLYSPGTGPISF

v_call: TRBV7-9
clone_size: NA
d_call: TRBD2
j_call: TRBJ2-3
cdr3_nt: TGTGCCAGCAGCTTAGAGGGGACTAGCGGGAGCACAGATACGCAGTATTTT
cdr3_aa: CASSLEGTSGSTDTQYF

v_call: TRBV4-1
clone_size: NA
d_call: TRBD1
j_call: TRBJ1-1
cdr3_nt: TGCGCCAGCAGCCCTGACAGGGGGGACACTGAAGCTTTCTTT
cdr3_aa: CASSPDRGDTEAFF

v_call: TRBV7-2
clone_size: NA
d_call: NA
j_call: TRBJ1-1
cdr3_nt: TGTGCCAGCAGCTCCCACCGGGGGAAGAACACTGAAGCTTTCTTT
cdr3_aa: CASSSHRGKNTEAFF

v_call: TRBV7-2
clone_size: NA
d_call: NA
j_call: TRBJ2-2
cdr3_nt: TGTGCCAGCAGCTTAATGCGCAACACCGGGGAGCTGTTTTTT
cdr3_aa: CASSLMRNTGELFF

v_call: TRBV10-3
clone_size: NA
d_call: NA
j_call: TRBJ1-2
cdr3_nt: TGTGCCATCACCCCATCCGGGTGGGAGCCGGGCTATGGCTACACCTTC
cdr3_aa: CAITPSGWEPGYGYTF

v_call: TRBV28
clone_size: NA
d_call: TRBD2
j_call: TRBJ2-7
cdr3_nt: TGTGCCAGCAGTACCCTAGCGGGTTCCCACGAGCAGTACTTC
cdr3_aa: CASSTLAGSHEQYF

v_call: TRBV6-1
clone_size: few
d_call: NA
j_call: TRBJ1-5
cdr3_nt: TGTGCCAGCATTGAGTATTCCAATCAGCCCCAGCATTTT
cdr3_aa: CASIEYSNQPQHF

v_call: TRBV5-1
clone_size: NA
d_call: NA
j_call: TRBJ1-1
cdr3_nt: TGCGCCAGCAGCTTGTCGAGGGCACGGATCACTGAAGCTTTCTTT
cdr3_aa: CASSLSRARITEAFF

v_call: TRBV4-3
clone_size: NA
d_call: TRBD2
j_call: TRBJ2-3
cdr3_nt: TGCGCCAGCAGCCAAAGGGCTAGCGGGGGGGCAGATACGCAGTATTTT
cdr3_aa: CASSQRASGGADTQYF

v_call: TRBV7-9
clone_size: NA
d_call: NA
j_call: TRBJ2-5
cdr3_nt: TGTGCCAGCAGCTCCCTCGGAAGGGGATCTCAAGAGACCCAGTACTTC
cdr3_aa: CASSSLGRGSQETQYF

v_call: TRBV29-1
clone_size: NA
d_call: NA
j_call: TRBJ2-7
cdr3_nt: TGCAGCGTTGGTCTTCAGGGCGGCAATTTTGGCTACGAGCAGTACTTC
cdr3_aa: CSVGLQGGNFGYEQYF

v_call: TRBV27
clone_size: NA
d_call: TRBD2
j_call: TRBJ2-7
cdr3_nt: TGTGCCAGCAGTCCGATGGCTTTAGCGGGAGGGACCTACGAGCAGTACTTC
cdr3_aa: CASSPMALAGGTYEQYF

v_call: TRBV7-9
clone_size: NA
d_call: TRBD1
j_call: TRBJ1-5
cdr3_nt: TGTGCCAGCAGCTCAGACAGGGTTCATCAGCCCCAGCATTTT
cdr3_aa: CASSSDRVHQPQHF